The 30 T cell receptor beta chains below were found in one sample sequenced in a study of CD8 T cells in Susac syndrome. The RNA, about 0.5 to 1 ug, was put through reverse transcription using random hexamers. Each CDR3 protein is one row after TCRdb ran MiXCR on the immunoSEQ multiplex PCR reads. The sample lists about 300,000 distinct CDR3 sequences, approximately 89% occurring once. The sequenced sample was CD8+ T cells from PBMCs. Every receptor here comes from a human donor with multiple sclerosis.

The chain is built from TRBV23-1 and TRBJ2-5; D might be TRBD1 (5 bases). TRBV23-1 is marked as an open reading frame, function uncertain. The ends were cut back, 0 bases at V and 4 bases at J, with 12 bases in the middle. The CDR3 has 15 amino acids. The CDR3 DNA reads TGCGCCAGCAGTCAATCCCAGGGCCTAGGAGAGACCCAGTACTTC. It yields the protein CASSQSQGLGETQYF.

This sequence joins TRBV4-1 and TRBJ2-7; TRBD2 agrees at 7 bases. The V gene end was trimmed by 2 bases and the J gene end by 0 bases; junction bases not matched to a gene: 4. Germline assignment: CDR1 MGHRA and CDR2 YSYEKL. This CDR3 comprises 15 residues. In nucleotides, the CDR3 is TGCGCCAGCAGCCAAACTAGCGCTACCTCCTACGAGCAGTACTTC. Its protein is CASSQTSATSYEQYF.

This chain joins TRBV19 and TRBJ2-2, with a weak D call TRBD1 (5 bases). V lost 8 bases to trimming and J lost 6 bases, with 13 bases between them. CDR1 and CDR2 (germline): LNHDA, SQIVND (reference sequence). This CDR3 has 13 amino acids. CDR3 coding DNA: TGTGCCAGTGGACGGACAACGGCCGGGGAGCTGTTTTTT. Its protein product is CASGRTTAGELFF.

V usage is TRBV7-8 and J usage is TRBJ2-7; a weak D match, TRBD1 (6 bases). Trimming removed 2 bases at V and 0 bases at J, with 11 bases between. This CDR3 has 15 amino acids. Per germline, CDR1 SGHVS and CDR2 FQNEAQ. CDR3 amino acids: CASSLYQGPSYEQYF. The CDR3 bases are TGTGCCAGCAGCTTATATCAGGGGCCCTCCTACGAGCAGTACTTC.

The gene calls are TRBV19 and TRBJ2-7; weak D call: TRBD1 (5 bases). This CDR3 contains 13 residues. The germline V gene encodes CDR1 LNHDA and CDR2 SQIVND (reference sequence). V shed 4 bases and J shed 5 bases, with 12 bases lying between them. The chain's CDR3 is CASSTFGANEQYF. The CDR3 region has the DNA TGTGCCAGTAGTACTTTTGGGGCCAACGAGCAGTACTTC.

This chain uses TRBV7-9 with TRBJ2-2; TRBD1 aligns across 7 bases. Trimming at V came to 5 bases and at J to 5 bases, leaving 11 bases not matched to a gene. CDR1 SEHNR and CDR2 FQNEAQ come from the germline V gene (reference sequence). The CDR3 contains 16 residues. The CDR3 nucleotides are TGTGCCAGCAGCCCCACGCTATCACAGGGGACCGGGGAGCTGTTTTTT. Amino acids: CASSPTLSQGTGELFF.

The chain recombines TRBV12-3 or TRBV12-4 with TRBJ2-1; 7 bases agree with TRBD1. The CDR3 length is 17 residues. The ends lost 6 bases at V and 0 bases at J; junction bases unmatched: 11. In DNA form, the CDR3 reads TGTGCCAGCAGCTCCCGGGACAGTGCCCACTCCTACAATGAGCAGTTCTTC. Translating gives CASSSRDSAHSYNEQFF.

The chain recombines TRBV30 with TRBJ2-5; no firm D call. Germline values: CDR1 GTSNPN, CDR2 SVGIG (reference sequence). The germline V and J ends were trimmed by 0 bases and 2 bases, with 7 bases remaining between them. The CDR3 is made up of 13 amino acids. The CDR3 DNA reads TGTGCCTGGAGTGTATCGATTCAAGAGACCCAGTACTTC. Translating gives CAWSVSIQETQYF.

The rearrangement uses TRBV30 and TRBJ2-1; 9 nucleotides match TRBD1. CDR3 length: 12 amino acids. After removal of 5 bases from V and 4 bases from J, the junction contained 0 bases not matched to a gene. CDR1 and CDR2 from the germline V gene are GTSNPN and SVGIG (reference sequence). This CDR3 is CAWGQGYNEQFF. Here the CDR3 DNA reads TGTGCCTGGGGACAGGGGTACAATGAGCAGTTCTTC.

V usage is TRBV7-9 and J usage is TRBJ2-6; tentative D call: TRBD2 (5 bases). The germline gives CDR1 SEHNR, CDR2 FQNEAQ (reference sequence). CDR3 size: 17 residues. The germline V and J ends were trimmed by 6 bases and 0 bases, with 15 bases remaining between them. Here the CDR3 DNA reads TGTGCCAGCAGGCCAATCGTCGGGAACTCTGGGGCCAACGTCCTGACTTTC. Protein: CASRPIVGNSGANVLTF.

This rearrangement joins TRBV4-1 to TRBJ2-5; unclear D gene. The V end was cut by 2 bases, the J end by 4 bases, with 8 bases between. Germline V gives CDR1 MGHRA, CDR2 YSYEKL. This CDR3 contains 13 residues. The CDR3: CASSQRILETQYF. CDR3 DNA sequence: TGCGCCAGCAGCCAACGGATATTAGAGACCCAGTACTTC.

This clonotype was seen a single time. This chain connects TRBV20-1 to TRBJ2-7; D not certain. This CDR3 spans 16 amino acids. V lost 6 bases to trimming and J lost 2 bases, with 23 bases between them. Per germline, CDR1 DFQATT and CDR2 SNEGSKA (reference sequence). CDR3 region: CSAAPPKGGNTYEQYF. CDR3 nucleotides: TGCAGTGCGGCGCCCCCGAAGGGCGGAAACACCTACGAGCAGTACTTC.

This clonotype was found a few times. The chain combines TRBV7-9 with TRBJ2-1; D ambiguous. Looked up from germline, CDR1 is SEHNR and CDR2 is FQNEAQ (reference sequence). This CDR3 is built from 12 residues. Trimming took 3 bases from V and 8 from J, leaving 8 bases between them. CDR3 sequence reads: CASSFRSDEQFF. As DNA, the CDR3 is TGTGCCAGCAGCTTCCGGTCTGATGAGCAGTTCTTC. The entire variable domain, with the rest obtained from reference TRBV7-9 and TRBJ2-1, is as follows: DTGVSQNPRHKITKRGQNVTFRCDPISEHNRLYWYRQTLGQGPEFLTYFQNEAQLEKSRLLSDRFSAERPKGSFSTLEIQRTEQGDSAMYLCASSFRSDEQFFGPGTRLTVL.

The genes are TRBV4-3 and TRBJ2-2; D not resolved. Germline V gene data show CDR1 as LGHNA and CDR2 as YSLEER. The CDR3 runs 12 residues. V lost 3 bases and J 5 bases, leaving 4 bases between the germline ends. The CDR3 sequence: CASSHLTGELFF. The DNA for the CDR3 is TGCGCCAGCAGCCACTTAACCGGGGAGCTGTTTTTT.

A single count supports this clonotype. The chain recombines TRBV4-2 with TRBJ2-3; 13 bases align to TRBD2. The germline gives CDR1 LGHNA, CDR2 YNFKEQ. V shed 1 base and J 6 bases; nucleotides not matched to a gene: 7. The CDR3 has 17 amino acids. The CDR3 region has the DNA TGTGCCAGCAGCCAAGGAGGACTAGCGGGAGACCGGGATACGCAGTATTTT. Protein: CASSQGGLAGDRDTQYF.

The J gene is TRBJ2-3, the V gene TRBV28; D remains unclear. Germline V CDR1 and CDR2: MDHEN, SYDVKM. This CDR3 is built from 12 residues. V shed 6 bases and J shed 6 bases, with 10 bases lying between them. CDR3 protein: CASSDPEDTQYF. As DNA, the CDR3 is TGTGCCAGCAGCGACCCGGAGGATACGCAGTATTTT.

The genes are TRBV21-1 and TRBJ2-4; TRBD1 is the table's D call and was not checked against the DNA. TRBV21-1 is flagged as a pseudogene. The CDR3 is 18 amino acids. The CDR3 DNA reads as TGTGCCCCCGGGCCACAGGGGCGAGGGGGTGAGGGGCAACACATTCAGTACTTC. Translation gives CAPGPQGRGGEGQHIQYF.

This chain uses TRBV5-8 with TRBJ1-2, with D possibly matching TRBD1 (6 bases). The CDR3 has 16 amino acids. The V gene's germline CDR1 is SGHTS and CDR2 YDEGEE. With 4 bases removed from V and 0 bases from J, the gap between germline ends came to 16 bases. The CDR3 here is CASSARGGDANYGYTF. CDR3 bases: TGTGCCAGCAGCGCCCGAGGGGGGGATGCTAACTATGGCTACACCTTC. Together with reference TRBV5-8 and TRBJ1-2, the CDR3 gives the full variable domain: EAGVTQSPTHLIKTRGQQATLRCSPISGHTSVYWYQQALGLGLQFLLWYDEGEERNRGNFPPRFSGRQFPNYSSELNVNALELEDSALYLCASSARGGDANYGYTFGSGTRLTVV.

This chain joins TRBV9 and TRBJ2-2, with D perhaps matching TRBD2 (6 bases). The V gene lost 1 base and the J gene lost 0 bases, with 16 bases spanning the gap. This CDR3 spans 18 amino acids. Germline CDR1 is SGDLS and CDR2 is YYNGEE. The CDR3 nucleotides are TGTGCCAGCAGCGTACCCGGGGGACCGCTGCCGAACACCGGGGAGCTGTTTTTT. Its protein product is CASSVPGGPLPNTGELFF.

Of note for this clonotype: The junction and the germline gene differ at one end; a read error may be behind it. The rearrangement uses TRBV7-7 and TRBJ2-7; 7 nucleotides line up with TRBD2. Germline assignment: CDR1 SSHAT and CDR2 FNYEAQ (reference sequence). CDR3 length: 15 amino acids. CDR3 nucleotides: TGTGCTAGCAGCTTAGGGATGGGGGGGGCCTACGAGCAGTACTTC. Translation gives CASSLGMGGAYEQYF. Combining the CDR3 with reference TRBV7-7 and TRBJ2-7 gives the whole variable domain GAGVSQSPRYKVTKRGQDVTLRCDPISSHATLYWYQQALGQGPEFLTYFNYEAQPDKSGLPSDRFSAERPEGSISTLTIQRTEQRDSAMYRCASSLGMGGAYEQYFGPGTRLTVT.

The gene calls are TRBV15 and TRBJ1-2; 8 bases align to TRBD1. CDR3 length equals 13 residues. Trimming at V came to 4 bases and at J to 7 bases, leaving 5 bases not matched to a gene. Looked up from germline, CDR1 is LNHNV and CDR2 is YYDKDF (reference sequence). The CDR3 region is CATSNLDRGGYTF. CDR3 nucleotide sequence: TGTGCCACCAGCAACCTCGACAGGGGTGGCTACACCTTC. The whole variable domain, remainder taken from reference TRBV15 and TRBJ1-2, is DAMVIQNPRYQVTQFGKPVTLSCSQTLNHNVMYWYQQKSSQAPKLLFHYYDKDFNNEADTPDNFQSRRPNTSFCFLDIRSPGLGDTAMYLCATSNLDRGGYTFGSGTRLTVV.

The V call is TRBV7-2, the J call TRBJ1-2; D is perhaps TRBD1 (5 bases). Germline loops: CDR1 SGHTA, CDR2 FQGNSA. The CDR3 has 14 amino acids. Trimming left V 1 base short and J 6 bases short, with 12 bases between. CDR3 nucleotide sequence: TGTGCCAGCAGCTTAGGGTTCGGGGCCCATGGCTACACCTTC. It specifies CASSLGFGAHGYTF.

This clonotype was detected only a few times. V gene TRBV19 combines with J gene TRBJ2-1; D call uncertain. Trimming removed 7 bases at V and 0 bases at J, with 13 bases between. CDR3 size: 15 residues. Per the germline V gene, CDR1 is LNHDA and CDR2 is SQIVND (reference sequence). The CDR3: CASNRGRSSYNEQFF. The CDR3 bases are TGTGCCAGTAACCGCGGTAGAAGCTCCTACAATGAGCAGTTCTTC.

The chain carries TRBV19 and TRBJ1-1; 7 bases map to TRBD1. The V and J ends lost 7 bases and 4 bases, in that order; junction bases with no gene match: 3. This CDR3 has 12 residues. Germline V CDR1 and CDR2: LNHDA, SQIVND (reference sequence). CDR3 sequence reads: CASKAGGTEAFF. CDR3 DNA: TGTGCCAGTAAAGCAGGGGGCACTGAAGCTTTCTTT. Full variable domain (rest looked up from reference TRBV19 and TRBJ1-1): DGGITQSPKYLFRKEGQNVTLSCEQNLNHDAMYWYRQDPGQGLRLIYYSQIVNDFQKGDIAEGYSVSREKKESFPLTVTSAQKNPTAFYLCASKAGGTEAFFGQGTRLTVV.

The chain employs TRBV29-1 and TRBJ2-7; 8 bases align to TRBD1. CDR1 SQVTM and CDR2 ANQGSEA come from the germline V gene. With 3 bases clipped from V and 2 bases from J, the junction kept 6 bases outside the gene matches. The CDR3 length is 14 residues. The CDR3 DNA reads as TGCAGCGTTGAGGCCACAGGGGGTACCTACGAGCAGTACTTC. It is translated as CSVEATGGTYEQYF.

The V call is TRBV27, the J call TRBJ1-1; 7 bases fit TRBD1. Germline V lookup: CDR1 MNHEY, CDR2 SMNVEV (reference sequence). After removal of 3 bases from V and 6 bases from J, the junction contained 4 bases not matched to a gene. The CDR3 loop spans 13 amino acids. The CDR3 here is CASSFGGGAEAFF. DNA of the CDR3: TGTGCCAGCAGTTTTGGAGGGGGCGCTGAAGCTTTCTTT.

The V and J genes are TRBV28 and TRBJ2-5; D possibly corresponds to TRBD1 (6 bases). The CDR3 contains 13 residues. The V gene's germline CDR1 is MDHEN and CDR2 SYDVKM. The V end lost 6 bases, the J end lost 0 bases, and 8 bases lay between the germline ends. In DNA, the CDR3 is TGTGCCAGCAGAGGACAGCACCAAGAGACCCAGTACTTC. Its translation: CASRGQHQETQYF.

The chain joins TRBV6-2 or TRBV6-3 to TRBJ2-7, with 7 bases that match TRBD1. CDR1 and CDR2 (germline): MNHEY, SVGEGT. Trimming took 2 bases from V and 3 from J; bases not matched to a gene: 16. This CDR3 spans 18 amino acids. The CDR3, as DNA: TGTGCCAGCAGTTACGGCGAGCAGACCCCACAGGGGAACTACGAGCAGTACTTC. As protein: CASSYGEQTPQGNYEQYF.

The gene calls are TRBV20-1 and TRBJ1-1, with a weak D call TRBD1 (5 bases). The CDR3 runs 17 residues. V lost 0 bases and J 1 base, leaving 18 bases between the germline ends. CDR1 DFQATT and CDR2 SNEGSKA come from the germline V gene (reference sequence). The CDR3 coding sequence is TGCAGTGCTAGAGATCCTCTGTGGGACGGGAAGAACACTGAAGCTTTCTTT. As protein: CSARDPLWDGKNTEAFF.

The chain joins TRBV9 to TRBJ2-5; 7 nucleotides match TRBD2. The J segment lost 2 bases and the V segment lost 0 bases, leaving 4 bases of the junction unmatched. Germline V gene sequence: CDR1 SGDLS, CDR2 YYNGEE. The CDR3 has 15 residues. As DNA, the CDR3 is TGTGCCAGCAGCGTAGGAGGAGCGGGGCAAGAGACCCAGTACTTC. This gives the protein CASSVGGAGQETQYF.